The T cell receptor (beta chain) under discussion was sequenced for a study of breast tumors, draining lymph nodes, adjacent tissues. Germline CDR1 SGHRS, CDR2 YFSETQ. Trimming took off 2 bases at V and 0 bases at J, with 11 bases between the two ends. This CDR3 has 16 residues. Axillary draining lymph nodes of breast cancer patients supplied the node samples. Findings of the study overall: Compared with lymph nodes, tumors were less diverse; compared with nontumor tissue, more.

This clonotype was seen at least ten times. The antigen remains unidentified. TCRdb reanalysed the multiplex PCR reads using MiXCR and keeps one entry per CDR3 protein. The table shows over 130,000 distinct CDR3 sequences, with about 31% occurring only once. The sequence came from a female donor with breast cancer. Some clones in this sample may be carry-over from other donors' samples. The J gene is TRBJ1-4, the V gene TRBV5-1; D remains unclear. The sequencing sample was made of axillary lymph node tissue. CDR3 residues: CASSLRPEATNEKLFF. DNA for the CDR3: TGCGCCAGCAGCTTACGCCCAGAGGCAACTAATGAAAAACTGTTTTTT.